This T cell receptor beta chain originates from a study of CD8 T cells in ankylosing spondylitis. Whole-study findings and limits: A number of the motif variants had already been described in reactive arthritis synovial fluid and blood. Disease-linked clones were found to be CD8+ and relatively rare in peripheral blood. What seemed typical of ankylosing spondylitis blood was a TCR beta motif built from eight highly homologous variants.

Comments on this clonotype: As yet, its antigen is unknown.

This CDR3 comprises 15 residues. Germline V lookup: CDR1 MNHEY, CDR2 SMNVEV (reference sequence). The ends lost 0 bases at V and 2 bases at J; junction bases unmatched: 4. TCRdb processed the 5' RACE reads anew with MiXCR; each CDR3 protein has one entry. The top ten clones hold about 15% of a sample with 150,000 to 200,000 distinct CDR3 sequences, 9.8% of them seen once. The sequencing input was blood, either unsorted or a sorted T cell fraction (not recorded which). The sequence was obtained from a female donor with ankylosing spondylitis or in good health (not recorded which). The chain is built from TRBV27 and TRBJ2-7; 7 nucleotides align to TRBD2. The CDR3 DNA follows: TGTGCCAGCAGTTTATCCCCTAGCGGTACCTACGAGCAGTACTTC. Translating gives CASSLSPSGTYEQYF.